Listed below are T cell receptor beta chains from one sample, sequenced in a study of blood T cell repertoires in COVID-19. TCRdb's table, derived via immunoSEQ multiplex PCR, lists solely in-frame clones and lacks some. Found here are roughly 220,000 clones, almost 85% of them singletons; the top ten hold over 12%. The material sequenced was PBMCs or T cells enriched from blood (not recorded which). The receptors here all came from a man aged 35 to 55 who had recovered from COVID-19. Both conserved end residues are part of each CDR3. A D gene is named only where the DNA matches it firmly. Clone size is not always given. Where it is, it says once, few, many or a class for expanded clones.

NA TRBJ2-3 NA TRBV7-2 TGTGCCAGCAGCTTAGGCGGAACTAGCACAGATACGCAGTATTTT CASSLGGTSTDTQYF
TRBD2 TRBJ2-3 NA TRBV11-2 TGTGCCAGCAGCCGGAGCGGGTCCGGCGGGGGTACGCAGTATTTT CASSRSGSGGGTQYF
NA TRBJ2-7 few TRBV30 TGTGCCTGGAGTTTGGACGGCGGACATACGGGGCAGTACTTC CAWSLDGGHTGQYF
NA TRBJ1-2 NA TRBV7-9 TGTGCCAGCAGCTTAGCGCTCGCGGGGAGAGGAGGCTACACCTTC CASSLALAGRGGYTF
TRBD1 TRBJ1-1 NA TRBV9 TGTGCCAGCAGCGTAGGGACAGGGGGAAACACTGAAGCTTTCTTT CASSVGTGGNTEAFF
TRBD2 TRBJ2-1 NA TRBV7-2 TGTGCCAGCAGCTTCGGACTAGCGGGAGTAAGTTTCAATGAGCAGTTCTTC CASSFGLAGVSFNEQFF
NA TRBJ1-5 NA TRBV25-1 TGTGCCAGGCGACAGTGTTGCAATCAGCCCCAGCATTTT CARRQCCNQPQHF
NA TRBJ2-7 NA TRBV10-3 TGTGCCATCAGTGTAGGTACAGGGAAGGACTACGAGCAGTACTTC CAISVGTGKDYEQYF
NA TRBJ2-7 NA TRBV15 TGTGCCACCAGCAGTTCCTCTGGGACTGGGGGATCCTACGAGCAGTACTTC CATSSSSGTGGSYEQYF
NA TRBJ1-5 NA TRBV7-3 TGTGCCAGCAGCTTAACGTTGGCTCAGCCCCAGCATTTT CASSLTLAQPQHF
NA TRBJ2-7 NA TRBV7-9 TGTGCCAGCAGCTCAGGGTGGAGGGACCCCTACGAGCAGTACTTC CASSSGWRDPYEQYF
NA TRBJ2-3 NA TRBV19 TGTGCCAGTAGTACAGGGAGACTAGTCTCCGATACGCAGTATTTT CASSTGRLVSDTQYF
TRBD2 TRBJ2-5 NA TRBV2 TGTGCCAGCAGTTATACTAGCGGACAAGAGACCCAGTACTTC CASSYTSGQETQYF
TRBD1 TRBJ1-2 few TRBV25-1 TGTGCCAGCAGCCAAATGACAGGGCTGGGGGGCTACACCTTC CASSQMTGLGGYTF
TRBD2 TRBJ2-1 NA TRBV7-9 TGTGCCAGCAGCTTAAGCCTAGCGGACTCCTACAATGAGCAGTTCTTC CASSLSLADSYNEQFF
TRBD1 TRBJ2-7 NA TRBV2 TGTGCCAGGAAACGGGACAGTTCCTACGAGCAGTACTTC CARKRDSSYEQYF
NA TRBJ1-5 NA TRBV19 TGTGCCAGTAGTTTCGAGATTTTTAGCAATCAGCCCCAGCATTTT CASSFEIFSNQPQHF
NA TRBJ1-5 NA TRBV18 TGTGCCAGCTCTACTACGGGGGTTGGCCAGCCCCAGCATTTT CASSTTGVGQPQHF
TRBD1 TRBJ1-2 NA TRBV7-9 TGTGCCAGCAGTGAAAAACAGGGGAGATATGGCTACACCTTC CASSEKQGRYGYTF
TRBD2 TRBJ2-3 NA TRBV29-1 TGCAGCGTTGGTGTAGCGGGAGGCACAGATACGCAGTATTTT CSVGVAGGTDTQYF
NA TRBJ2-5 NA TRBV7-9 TGTGCCAGCAGCTTATACAGGGTAAACGAGACCCAGTACTTC CASSLYRVNETQYF
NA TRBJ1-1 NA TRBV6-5 TGTGCCAGCAGTAATTTGAGGGTGGAAGCTTTCTTT CASSNLRVEAFF
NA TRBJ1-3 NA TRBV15 TGTGCCACCAGCAGAGATTTGCCCGTTGGGGCTATTGGAAACACCATATATTTT CATSRDLPVGAIGNTIYF
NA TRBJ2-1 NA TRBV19 TGTGCCAGTAGTATTCGGGGTAGCTCCTACAATGAGCAGTTCTTC CASSIRGSSYNEQFF
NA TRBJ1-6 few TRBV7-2 TGTGCCAGCCGGGATTCGGGGTCAAGGTCCTATAATTCACCCCTCCACTTT CASRDSGSRSYNSPLHF
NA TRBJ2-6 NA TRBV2 TGTGCCAGCAGGAGGGACTTAACCGGGGCCAACGTCCTGACTTTC CASRRDLTGANVLTF
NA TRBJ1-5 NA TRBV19 TGTGCCAGCCGGAGGGGGGGCCAGCCCCAGCATTTT CASRRGGQPQHF
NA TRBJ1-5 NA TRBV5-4 TGTGCCAGCAGCCTAGCGGGTCAGCCCCAGCATTTT CASSLAGQPQHF
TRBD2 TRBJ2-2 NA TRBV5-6 TGTGCCAGCAGCTTGGGAGGGCGGGAGTATGCCGGGGAGCTGTTTTTT CASSLGGREYAGELFF
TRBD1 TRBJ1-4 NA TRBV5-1 TGCGCCAGCAGCGACCCGGGACAGGGGGGTGAAAAACTGTTTTTT CASSDPGQGGEKLFF
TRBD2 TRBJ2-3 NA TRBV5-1 TGCGCCAGCGGCCCCACTAGCGGATACACAGATACGCAGTATTTT CASGPTSGYTDTQYF
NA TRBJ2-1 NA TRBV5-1 TGCGCCAGCAGCCTTCAGGGGTCCTCCTACAATGAGCAGTTCTTC CASSLQGSSYNEQFF
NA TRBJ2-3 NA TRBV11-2 TGTGCCAGCAGCCCTAGAGGTCACACAGATACGCAGTATTTT CASSPRGHTDTQYF
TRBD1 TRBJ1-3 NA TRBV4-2 TGTGCCAGCAGCCAAGTTGCGACAGGGTTTGCTGGAAACACCATATATTTT CASSQVATGFAGNTIYF
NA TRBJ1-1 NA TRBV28 TGTGCCAGCAGTTTATCGGACAGCATGAACACTGAAGCTTTCTTT CASSLSDSMNTEAFF
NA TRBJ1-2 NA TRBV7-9 TGTGCCAGCAGCTTGGGCAATGGCTACACCTTC CASSLGNGYTF
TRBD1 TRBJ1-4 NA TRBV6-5 TGTGCCAGCAGTACGACAGGGGGTCGGGAAAAACTGTTTTTT CASSTTGGREKLFF
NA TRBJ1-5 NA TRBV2 TGTGCCAGCAGCCGCCCCTGGCCCCAGCAGGATCAGCCCCAGCATTTT CASSRPWPQQDQPQHF
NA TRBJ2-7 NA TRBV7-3 TGTGCCAGCAGCCAAGGAGGGTCTGGGAAGCAGTACTTC CASSQGGSGKQYF
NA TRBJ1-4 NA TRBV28 TGTGCCAGCAGTACCGGACTGTTAAATGAAAAACTGTTTTTT CASSTGLLNEKLFF